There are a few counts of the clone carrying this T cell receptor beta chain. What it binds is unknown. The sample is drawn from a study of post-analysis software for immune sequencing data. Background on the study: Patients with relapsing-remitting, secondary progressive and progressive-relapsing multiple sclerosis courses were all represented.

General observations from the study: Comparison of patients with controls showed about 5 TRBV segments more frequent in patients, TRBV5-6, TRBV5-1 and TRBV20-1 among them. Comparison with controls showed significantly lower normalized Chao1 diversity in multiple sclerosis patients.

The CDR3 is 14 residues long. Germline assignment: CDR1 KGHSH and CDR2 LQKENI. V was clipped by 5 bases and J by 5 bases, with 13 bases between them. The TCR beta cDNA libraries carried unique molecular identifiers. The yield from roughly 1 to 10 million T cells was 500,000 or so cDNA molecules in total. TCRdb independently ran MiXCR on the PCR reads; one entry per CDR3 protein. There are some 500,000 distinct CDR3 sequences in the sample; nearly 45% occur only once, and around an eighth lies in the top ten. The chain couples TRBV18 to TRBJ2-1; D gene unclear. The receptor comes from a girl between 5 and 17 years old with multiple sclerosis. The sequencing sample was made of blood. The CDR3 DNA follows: TGTGCCAGCTCATCTCTTGCCGGAGACAATGAGCAGTTCTTC. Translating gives CASSSLAGDNEQFF.